The following is a T cell receptor beta chain sequence with its context. This table comes from immunoSEQ multiplex PCR, and its TCRdb copy is limited to in-frame clones, with some not included. Altogether 130,000 or so clones are present, roughly 90% being singletons, with the ten largest covering about 2.1%. This record belongs to a study of blood T cell repertoires in COVID-19. The germline gives CDR1 MDHEN, CDR2 SYDVKM. Unmatched junction bases numbered 6, after V lost 8 bases and J lost 4 bases. This CDR3 comprises 14 residues. The J gene is TRBJ2-2, the V gene TRBV28; TRBD1 aligns across 8 bases. The specimen was peripheral blood. This receptor was taken from a man between 65 and 85 years old with active COVID-19. In DNA, the CDR3 is TGTGCCAGCGGGTGGACAGGGACCACCGGGGAGCTGTTTTTT. Translating it yields CASGWTGTTGELFF.